This section outlines one T cell receptor beta chain sequence together with its context. The antigen is undetermined. Targeted sequencing depth ranged from 1 in 200,000 to 1 in 1 million T cells. Profiling relied on immunoSEQ multiplex PCR, and the TCRdb table lists in-frame clones only, not all of them. Of roughly 60,000 clones listed, approximately 71% are singletons. The sample originates from a study of cytotoxic CD8 clonotypes in ibrutinib-treated CLL. Study conclusions and caveats: Clonality measured at baseline exceeded age-matched healthy donors, tracking circulating CD8+ T-cell counts. Shared public clonotypes were rare, and on treatment they either got smaller or stayed the same.

The germline V gene encodes CDR1 GTSNPN and CDR2 SVGIG (reference sequence). Trimming took 0 bases from V and 7 from J; bases not matched to a gene: 14. The CDR3 is 18 residues long. Sequences were derived from PBMCs, sampled after 12 months of ibrutinib treatment. The chain has TRBV30 and TRBJ2-7; 14 bases agree with TRBD2. The sequence came from a human donor with chronic lymphocytic leukemia. The CDR3 DNA reads TGTGCCTGGAGTGTACCGGGGGGACTAGCGGGAGTAACATTAGAGCAGTACTTC. Translated, it gives CAWSVPGGLAGVTLEQYF.